This T cell receptor beta chain was identified during a study of blood T cell repertoires in COVID-19. Study information: The United States, Italy and Spain were the sources of the acute and convalescent COVID-19 samples. The cDNA or gDNA used as material had been derived from T cells, B-cell-depleted T cells, or PBMCs.

From germline, CDR1 is SGDLS and CDR2 YYNGEE. Trimming removed 8 bases from V and 0 bases from J, with 6 bases in between. CDR3 length: 13 residues. This clone was observed once. As processed by the authors: How many nucleated cells were present was estimated from reference gene primer amplification. Assay: immunoSEQ multiplex PCR; the TCRdb copy retains only in-frame clones and omits some. That table furnishes V, J and clone size, whereas the DNA furnished D and trimming. The table shows over 100,000 clones, with roughly 81% occurring only once. The sequencing sample was made of peripheral blood. This sequence joins TRBV9 and TRBJ2-6; D is unresolved. This TCR derives from a man in his forties with active or convalescent COVID-19. CDR3 nucleotides: TGTGCCAGTCGCGGCTCTGGGGCCAACGTCCTGACTTTC. It translates to CASRGSGANVLTF.